The text below deals with one T cell receptor beta chain. Its antigen is not known. These data come from a study of cytomegalovirus exposure and HLA in healthy donors. The CDR3 covers 11 residues. Unmatched junction bases numbered 3, after V lost 7 bases and J lost 6 bases. The germline V gene has CDR1 GTSNPN and CDR2 SVGIG (reference sequence). A multiplex PCR was run with 60 Vbeta primers and 13 Jbeta primers. As handled by the study authors: Approximately 11 million of the 80 million or so unique TCR beta chains counted in a later analysis were shared. Data came from immunoSEQ multiplex PCR; TCRdb stores just in-frame clones and leaves some out. The DNA gave D and trimming, while V, J and clone size come from that table. The table lists some 190,000 clones, over 70% of them singletons. Whole-study results and caveats: Donors belonging to an Asian-associated ancestry cluster reportedly showed fewer N-insertions in productive TCRs than the roughly 670-donor mean, according to what a later analysis found.

V gene TRBV30 combines with J gene TRBJ2-1, with TRBD2 identical over 7 bases. The source of this sequence is a woman between 18 and 29 years old in good health and CMV-seronegative. Specimen: PBMCs. CDR3 loop: CASWTSNEQFF. Written as DNA, the CDR3 is TGTGCCTCTTGGACTAGCAATGAGCAGTTCTTC.